This TCR beta chain was documented in a study of PD-L1 blockade in urothelial cancer. The wider study: Atezolizumab, begun by patients in the mid-2010s, was given at 1,200 mg intravenously every 3 weeks. Males with urothelial cancer arising in the bladder constituted about 85% of the roughly 30 patients. Previous chemotherapy exposure amounted to 0 to 3 regimens for patients.

About this clone: Its antigen is not identified.

The germline gives CDR1 LNHDA, CDR2 SQIVND (reference sequence). The CDR3 loop spans 17 amino acids. Trimming removed 0 bases from V and 3 bases from J; junction bases left unmatched: 5. Time point meaning: peripheral blood 6 weeks after treatment start. Study findings and constraints: Patients with below-median pretreatment blood clonality survived longer.

Sequenced by immunoSEQ multiplex PCR; TCRdb stores in-frame clones only, minus some. The table has around 50,000 clones, around 82% seen once; the top ten hold more than 1.5%. The chain recombines TRBV19 with TRBJ2-5; 12 bases map to TRBD2. Sequences were derived from PBMCs, sampled around atezolizumab (anti-PD-L1) treatment. This TCR came from a man between 50 and 59 years old with urothelial cancer. CDR3 coding DNA: TGTGCCAGTAGTATAGATAGGGCTAGCGGGAGGGAAGAGACCCAGTACTTC. This sequence encodes CASSIDRASGREETQYF.